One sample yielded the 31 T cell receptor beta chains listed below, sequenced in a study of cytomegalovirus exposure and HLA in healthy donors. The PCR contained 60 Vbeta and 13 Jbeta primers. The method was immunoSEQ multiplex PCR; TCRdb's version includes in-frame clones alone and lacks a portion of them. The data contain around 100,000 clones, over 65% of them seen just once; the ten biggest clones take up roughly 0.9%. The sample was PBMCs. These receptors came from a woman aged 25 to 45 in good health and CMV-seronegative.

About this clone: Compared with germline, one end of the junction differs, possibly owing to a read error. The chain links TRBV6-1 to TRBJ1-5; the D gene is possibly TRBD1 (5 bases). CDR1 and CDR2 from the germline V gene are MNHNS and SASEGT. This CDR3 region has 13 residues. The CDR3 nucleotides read TGTGCGAGCAGACCAGGGTTCGGTCAGCCCCAGCATTTT. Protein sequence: CASRPGFGQPQHF.

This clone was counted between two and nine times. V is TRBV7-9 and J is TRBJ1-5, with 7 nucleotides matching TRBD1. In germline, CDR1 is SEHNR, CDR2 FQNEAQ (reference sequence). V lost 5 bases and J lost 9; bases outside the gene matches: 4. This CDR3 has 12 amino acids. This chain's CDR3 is CASSDYRGPQHF. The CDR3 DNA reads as TGTGCCAGCAGCGATTACAGGGGGCCCCAGCATTTT.

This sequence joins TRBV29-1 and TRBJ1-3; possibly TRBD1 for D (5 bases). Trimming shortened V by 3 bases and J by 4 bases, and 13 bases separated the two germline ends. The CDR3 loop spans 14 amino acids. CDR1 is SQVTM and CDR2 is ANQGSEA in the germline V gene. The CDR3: CSVDASGSGNTIYF. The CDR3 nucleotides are TGCAGCGTTGATGCTTCAGGGTCAGGAAACACCATATATTTT.

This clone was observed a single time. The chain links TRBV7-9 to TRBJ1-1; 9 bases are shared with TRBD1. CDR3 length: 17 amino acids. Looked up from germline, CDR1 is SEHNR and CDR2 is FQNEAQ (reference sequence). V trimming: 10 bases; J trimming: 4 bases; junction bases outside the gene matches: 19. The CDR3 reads CAITANRDRDGSTEAFF. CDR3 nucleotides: TGTGCCATCACTGCAAACCGGGACAGGGATGGTAGCACTGAAGCTTTCTTT.

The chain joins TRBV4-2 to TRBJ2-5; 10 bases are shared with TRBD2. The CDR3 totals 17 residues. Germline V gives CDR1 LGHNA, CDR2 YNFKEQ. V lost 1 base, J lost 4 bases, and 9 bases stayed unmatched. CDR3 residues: CASSQGGLAGDRETQYF. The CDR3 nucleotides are TGTGCCAGCAGCCAAGGGGGGCTAGCGGGGGATCGAGAGACCCAGTACTTC.

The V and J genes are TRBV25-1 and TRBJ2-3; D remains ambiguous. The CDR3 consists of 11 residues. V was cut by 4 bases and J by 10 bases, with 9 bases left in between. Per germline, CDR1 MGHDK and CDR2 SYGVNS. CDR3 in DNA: TGTGCCAGCAGTGCGCCTACCGCGCAGTATTTT. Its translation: CASSAPTAQYF.

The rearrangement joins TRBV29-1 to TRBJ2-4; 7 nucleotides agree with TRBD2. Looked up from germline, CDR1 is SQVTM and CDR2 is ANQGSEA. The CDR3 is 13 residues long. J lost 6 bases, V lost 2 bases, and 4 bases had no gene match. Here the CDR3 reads CSVEKGRGNIQYF. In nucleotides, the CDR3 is TGCAGCGTTGAAAAAGGGAGGGGAAACATTCAGTACTTC. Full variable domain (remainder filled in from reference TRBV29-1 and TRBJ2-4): SAVISQKPSRDICQRGTSLTIQCQVDSQVTMMFWYRQQPGQSLTLIATANQGSEATYESGFVIDKFPISRPNLTFSTLTVSNMSPEDSSIYLCSVEKGRGNIQYFGAGTRLSVL.

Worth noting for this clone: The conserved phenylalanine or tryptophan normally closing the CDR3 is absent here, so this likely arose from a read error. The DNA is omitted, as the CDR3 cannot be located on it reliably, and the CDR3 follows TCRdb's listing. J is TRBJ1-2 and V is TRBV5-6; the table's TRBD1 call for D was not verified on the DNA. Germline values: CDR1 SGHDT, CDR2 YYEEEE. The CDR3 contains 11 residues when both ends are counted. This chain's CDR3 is CASSFVQGFTL.

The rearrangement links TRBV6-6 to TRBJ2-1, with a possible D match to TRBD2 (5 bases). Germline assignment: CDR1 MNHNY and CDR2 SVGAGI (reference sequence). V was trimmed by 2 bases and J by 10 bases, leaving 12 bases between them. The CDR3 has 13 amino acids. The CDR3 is CASSYASQREQFF. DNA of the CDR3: TGTGCCAGCAGTTACGCTTCCCAGCGGGAGCAGTTCTTC.

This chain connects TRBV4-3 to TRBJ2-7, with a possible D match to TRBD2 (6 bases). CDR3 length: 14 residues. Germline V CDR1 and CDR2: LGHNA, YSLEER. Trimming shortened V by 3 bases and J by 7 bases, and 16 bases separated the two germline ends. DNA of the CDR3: TGCGCCAGCAGCCATTCCGGCAGGGCGGGAGAGCAGTACTTC. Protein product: CASSHSGRAGEQYF.

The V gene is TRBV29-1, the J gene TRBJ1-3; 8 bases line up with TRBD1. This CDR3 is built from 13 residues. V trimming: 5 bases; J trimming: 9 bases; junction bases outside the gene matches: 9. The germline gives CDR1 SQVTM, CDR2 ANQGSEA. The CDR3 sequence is CSVQGAGGPTIYF. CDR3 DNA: TGCAGCGTTCAGGGGGCCGGGGGGCCCACCATATATTTT.

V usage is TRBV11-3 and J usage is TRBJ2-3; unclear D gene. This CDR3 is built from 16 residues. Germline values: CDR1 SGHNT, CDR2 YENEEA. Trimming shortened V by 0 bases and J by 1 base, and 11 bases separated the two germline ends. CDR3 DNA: TGTGCCAGCAGCTTAGATCTTGCTCGAGGCACAGATACGCAGTATTTT. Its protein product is CASSLDLARGTDTQYF.

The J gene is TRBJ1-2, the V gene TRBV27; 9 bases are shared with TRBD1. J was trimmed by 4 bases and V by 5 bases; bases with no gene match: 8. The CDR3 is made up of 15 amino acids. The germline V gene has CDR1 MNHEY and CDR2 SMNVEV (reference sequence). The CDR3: CASSGLTGGGYGYTF. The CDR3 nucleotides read TGTGCCAGCAGTGGGCTAACAGGGGGCGGCTATGGCTACACCTTC.

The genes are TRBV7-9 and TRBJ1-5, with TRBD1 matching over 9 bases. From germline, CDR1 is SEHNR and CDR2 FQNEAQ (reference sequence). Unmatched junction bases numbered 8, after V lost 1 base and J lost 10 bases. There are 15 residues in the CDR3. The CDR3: CASSLGDRDKKPQHF. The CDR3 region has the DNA TGTGCCAGCAGCTTAGGGGACAGGGACAAAAAACCCCAGCATTTT. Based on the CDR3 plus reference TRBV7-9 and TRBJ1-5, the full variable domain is DTGVSQNPRHKITKRGQNVTFRCDPISEHNRLYWYRQTLGQGPEFLTYFQNEAQLEKSRLLSDRFSAERPKGSFSTLEIQRTEQGDSAMYLCASSLGDRDKKPQHFGDGTRLSIL.

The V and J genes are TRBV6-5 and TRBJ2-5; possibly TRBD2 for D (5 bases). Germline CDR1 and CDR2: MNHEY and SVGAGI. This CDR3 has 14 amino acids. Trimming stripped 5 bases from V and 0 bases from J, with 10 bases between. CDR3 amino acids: CASSRKTNQETQYF. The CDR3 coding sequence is TGTGCCAGCAGTCGGAAGACTAACCAAGAGACCCAGTACTTC.

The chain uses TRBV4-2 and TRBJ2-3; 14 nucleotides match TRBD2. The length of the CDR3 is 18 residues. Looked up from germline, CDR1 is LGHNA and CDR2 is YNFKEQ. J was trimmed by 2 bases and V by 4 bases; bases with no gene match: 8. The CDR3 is CASSPRLGLAGVTDTQYF. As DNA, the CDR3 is TGTGCCAGCAGCCCCCGCCTGGGACTAGCGGGGGTCACAGATACGCAGTATTTT.

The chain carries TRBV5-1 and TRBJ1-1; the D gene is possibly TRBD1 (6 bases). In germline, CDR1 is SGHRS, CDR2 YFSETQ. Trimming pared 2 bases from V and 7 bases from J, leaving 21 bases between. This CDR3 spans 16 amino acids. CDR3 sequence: CASSFSRGTLGVEAFF. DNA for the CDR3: TGCGCCAGCAGCTTCTCCAGGGGCACATTAGGCGTTGAAGCTTTCTTT.

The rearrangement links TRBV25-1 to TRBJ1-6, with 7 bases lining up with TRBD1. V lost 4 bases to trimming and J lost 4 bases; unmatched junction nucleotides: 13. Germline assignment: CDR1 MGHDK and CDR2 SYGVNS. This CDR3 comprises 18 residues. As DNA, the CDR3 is TGTGCCAGCAGTGTTACCGGGACAGCGGGGGTGTATAATTCACCCCTCCACTTT. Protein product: CASSVTGTAGVYNSPLHF. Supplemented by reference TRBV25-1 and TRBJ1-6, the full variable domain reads EADIYQTPRYLVIGTGKKITLECSQTMGHDKMYWYQQDPGMELHLIHYSYGVNSTEKGDLSSESTVSRIRTEHFPLTLESARPSHTSQYLCASSVTGTAGVYNSPLHFGNGTRLTVT.

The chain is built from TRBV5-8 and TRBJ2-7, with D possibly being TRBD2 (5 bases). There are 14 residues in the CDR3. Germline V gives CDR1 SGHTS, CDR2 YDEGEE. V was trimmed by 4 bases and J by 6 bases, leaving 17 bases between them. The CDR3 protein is CASSPRSGESEQYF. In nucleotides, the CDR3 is TGTGCCAGCAGCCCCCGGAGCGGCGAATCCGAGCAGTACTTC.

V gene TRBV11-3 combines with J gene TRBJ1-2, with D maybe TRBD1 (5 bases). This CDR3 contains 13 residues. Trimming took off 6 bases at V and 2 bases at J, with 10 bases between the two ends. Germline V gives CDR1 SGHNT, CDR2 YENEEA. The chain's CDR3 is CASRGGKNYGYTF. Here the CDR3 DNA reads TGTGCCAGCAGGGGGGGGAAAAACTATGGCTACACCTTC.

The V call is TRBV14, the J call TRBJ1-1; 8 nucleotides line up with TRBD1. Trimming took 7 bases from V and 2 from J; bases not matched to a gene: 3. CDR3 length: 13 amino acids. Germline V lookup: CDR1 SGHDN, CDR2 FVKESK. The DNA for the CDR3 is TGTGCCAGCACGGGACAGGCAAACACTGAAGCTTTCTTT. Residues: CASTGQANTEAFF. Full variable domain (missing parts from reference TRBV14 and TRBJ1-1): EAGVTQFPSHSVIEKGQTVTLRCDPISGHDNLYWYRRVMGKEIKFLLHFVKESKQDESGMPNNRFLAERTGGTYSTLKVQPAELEDSGVYFCASTGQANTEAFFGQGTRLTVV.

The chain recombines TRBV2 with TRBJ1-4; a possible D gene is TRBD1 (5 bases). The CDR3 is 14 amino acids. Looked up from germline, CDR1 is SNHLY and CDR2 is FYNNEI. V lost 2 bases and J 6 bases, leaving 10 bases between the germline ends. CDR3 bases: TGTGCCAGCAGTGAATTAGGGGCAGATGAAAAACTGTTTTTT. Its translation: CASSELGADEKLFF.

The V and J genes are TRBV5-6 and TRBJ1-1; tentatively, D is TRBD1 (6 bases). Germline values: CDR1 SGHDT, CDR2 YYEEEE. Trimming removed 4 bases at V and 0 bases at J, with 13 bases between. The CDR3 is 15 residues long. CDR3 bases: TGTGCCAGCAGCGGAACGGACAGAGTGAACACTGAAGCTTTCTTT. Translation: CASSGTDRVNTEAFF.

DNA of the CDR3: TGTGCCAGCAGTTACTCAAGGACAGGGGGCTATGGCTACACCTTC. It specifies CASSYSRTGGYGYTF. The rearrangement links TRBV6-5 to TRBJ1-2; 10 bases fit TRBD1. CDR1 is MNHEY and CDR2 is SVGAGI in the germline V gene. J lost 4 bases, V lost 0 bases, and 2 bases had no gene match. The CDR3 covers 15 residues.

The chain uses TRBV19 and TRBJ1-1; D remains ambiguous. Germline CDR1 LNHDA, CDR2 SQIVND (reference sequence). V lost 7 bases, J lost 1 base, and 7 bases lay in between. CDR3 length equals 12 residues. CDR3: CASIRENTEAFF. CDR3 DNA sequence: TGTGCCAGTATCCGGGAGAACACTGAAGCTTTCTTT.

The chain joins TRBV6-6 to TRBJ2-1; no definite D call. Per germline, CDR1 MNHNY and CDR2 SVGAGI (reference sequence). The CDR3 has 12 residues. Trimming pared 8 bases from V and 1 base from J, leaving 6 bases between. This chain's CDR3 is CASSRSYNEQFF. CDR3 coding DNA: TGTGCCAGCTCGCGGTCCTACAATGAGCAGTTCTTC.

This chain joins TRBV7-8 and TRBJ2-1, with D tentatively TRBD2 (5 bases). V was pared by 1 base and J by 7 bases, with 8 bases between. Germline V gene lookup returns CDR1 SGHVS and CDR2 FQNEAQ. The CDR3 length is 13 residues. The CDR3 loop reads CASSLGSGNEQFF. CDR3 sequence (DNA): TGTGCCAGCAGCTTAGGGTCGGGGAATGAGCAGTTCTTC.

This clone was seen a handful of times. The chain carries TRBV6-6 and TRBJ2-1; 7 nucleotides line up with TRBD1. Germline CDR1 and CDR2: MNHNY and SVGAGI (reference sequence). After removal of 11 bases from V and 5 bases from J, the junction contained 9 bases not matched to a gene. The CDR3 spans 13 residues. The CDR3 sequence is CASGPGTDNEQFF. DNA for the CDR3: TGTGCCTCGGGCCCCGGGACAGACAATGAGCAGTTCTTC.

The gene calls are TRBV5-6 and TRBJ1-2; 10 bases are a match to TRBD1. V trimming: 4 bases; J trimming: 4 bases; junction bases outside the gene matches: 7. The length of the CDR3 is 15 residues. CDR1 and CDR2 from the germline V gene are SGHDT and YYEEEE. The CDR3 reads CASSPDRGNRYGYTF. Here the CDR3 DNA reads TGTGCCAGCAGCCCGGACAGGGGGAATCGCTATGGCTACACCTTC.

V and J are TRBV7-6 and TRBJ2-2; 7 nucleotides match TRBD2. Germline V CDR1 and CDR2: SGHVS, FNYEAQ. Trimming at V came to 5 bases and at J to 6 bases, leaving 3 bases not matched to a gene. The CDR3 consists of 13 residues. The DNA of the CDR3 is TGTGCCAGCAGCCAGACTAGCCCCGGGGAGCTGTTTTTT. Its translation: CASSQTSPGELFF.

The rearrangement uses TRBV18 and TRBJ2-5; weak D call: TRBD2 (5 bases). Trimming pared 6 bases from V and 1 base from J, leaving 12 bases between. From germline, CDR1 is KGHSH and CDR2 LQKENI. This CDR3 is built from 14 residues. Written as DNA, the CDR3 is TGTGCCAGCTCCCGGAGGACCTCCCAAGAGACCCAGTACTTC. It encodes CASSRRTSQETQYF.